This entry lists 7 T cell receptor beta chains sequenced from one sample in a study of regulatory T cells in long-lasting Graves disease. Researchers made TCR beta libraries by using iRepertoire HTBI primers and running Arm-PCR on CDR3 regions. TCRdb processed the multiplex PCR reads anew with MiXCR; each CDR3 protein has one entry. The data hold about 460,000 distinct CDR3 sequences, with roughly 23% observed a single time. Time point in this sample: persistent/refractory GD, antithyroid drugs over 5 years with positive TRAb. Researchers made the TCR library from RNA that was extracted from PBMCs. Sequencing used peripheral blood mononuclear cells (PBMCs), obtained when the disease was refractory, from a patient treated with antithyroid drugs. The receptors come from a female donor with Graves disease.

Many counts were recorded for this clonotype. The chain combines TRBV6-5 with TRBJ2-7; a possible D gene is TRBD1 (6 bases). CDR1 is MNHEY, CDR2 SVGAGI, per germline. The CDR3 spans 14 residues. Trimming took 2 bases from V and 6 from J, leaving 14 bases between them. In DNA, the CDR3 is TGTGCCAGCAGTTACGATACAGGGCCCGCCGAGCAGTACTTC. As protein: CASSYDTGPAEQYF.

This clonotype was seen only a few times. The chain links TRBV5-4 to TRBJ2-2, with D possibly matching TRBD2 (7 bases). The length of the CDR3 is 17 residues. Trimming removed 4 bases from V and 6 bases from J, with 22 bases in between. Germline V CDR1 and CDR2: SGHNT, YYREEE (reference sequence). The CDR3 protein is CASSPDMGGAYAGELFF. CDR3 nucleotides: TGTGCCAGCAGCCCGGATATGGGGGGGGCTTACGCCGGGGAGCTGTTTTTT.

Concerning this clonotype itself: Since a much larger clone is just one base distant, this may be a read error. V usage is TRBV7-9 and J usage is TRBJ2-5, with a weak D call TRBD1 (5 bases). The DNA end is more similar to TRBJ2-7, so the J call may be wrong. This CDR3 has 15 residues. Germline CDR1 SEHNR, CDR2 FQNEAQ (reference sequence). The CDR3, as DNA: TGTGCCAGCAGCCATAGCAGGAAAGGGGCCTACGAGCAGTACTTC. Translated, it gives CASSHSRKGAYEQYF.

This clonotype has more than one count but fewer than ten. The rearrangement links TRBV30 to TRBJ2-4; no clear D. The V end lost 3 bases, the J end lost 9 bases, and 18 bases lay between the germline ends. CDR3 length: 14 residues. CDR1 is GTSNPN, CDR2 SVGIG, per germline (reference sequence). The DNA for the CDR3 is TGTGCCTGGAGCCAGGATGGGGAAGGTAGCATTCAGTACTTC. Encoded protein: CAWSQDGEGSIQYF.

In this sample, this clonotype turned up a few times. This chain joins TRBV7-2 and TRBJ1-2; TRBD1 is a possible D gene (5 bases). V was shortened by 1 base and J by 0 bases, with 9 bases between the two germline ends. The CDR3 sequence is 15 residues long. CDR1 is SGHTA and CDR2 is FQGNSA in the germline V gene. CDR3 region: CASSLDGTPNYGYTF. The CDR3 DNA reads TGTGCCAGCAGCTTAGACGGGACTCCTAACTATGGCTACACCTTC.

The chain carries TRBV28 and TRBJ2-7, with D possibly TRBD1 on 6 matching bases. V was pared by 6 bases and J by 4 bases, with 16 bases between. Germline CDR1 MDHEN, CDR2 SYDVKM. The CDR3 is 14 amino acids. The CDR3 loop reads CASSSERGKYEQYF. The DNA for the CDR3 is TGTGCCAGCAGCTCGGAAAGGGGGAAATACGAGCAGTACTTC.

The chain recombines TRBV6-5 with TRBJ2-1; no clear D. V gave up 2 bases and J gave up 7 bases, with 6 bases separating them. CDR3 size: 12 residues. Germline values: CDR1 MNHEY, CDR2 SVGAGI. CDR3 DNA sequence: TGTGCCAGCAGTTACAAAGGTAATGAGCAGTTCTTC. Its translation: CASSYKGNEQFF.